This T cell receptor (beta chain) was recovered during a study of T-cell reconstitution after alpha-beta-depleted transplantation in children. Study-wide results and caveats: The main origin of T-cell counts and diversity one year after transplant was newly produced T cells.

CDR1 is MDHEN, CDR2 SYDVKM, per germline. V dropped 2 bases and J dropped 7; count of bases not matched to a gene: 8. This CDR3 contains 16 residues. This clonotype has at least ten counts. Its matching antigen is unknown. Unique molecular identifiers were used in preparing the TCRbeta library. From the PCR reads, TCRdb called clonotypes with MiXCR, one entry per CDR3 protein. The sample lists over 200,000 distinct CDR3 sequences; approximately 11% were seen once. Sample: PBMCs, taken before TCRalphabeta/CD19-depleted stem cell transplant. The clonotype was recovered from a child younger than two with acute myeloid leukemia, due to receive a stem cell transplant. V is TRBV28 and J is TRBJ2-1; TRBD2 agrees at 10 bases. CDR3 in amino acids: CASSLVLAGARNEQFF. CDR3 DNA: TGTGCCAGCAGTTTAGTTCTAGCGGGAGCAAGGAATGAGCAGTTCTTC. The whole variable domain, filled in from reference TRBV28 and TRBJ2-1, reads DVKVTQSSRYLVKRTGEKVFLECVQDMDHENMFWYRQDPGLGLRLIYFSYDVKMKEKGDIPEGYSVSREKKERFSLILESASTNQTSMYLCASSLVLAGARNEQFFGPGTRLTVL.